This T cell receptor (beta chain) was identified in a study of cytomegalovirus exposure and HLA in healthy donors. The CDR3 has 13 residues. The V end lost 1 base, the J end lost 4 bases, and 8 bases lay between the germline ends. CDR1 is SGDLS and CDR2 is YYNGEE in the germline V gene. Study conclusions and caveats: A later analysis showed TCR association rates differing by HLA locus, peaking at DRB1 and lowest at HLA-C.

Worth noting for this clone: Its specificity is not known.

PCR employed 60 Vbeta and 13 Jbeta primers. Generated by immunoSEQ multiplex PCR, the TCRdb table keeps only in-frame clones and is missing some. The top ten clones hold around 3% of a sample with approximately 190,000 clones, approximately 88% of them seen once. V and J are TRBV9 and TRBJ1-2; the D is unclear. This clonotype was obtained from a woman in her 50s in good health and CMV-seropositive. Source material: PBMCs. In DNA, the CDR3 is TGTGCCAGCAGCGTAATGGGAGGCTATGGCTACACCTTC. Protein: CASSVMGGYGYTF.